Shown below are 3 T cell receptor beta chains from a single sample sequenced in a study of T cells in Graves' hyperthyroidism and ophthalmopathy. The source material, RNA transcripts, was used to amplify TCR beta CDR3 regions. RT-PCR in the first round (using the HTBI primer set) targeted the TCR CDR3. In TCRdb, the multiplex PCR reads were re-called with MiXCR into one record per CDR3 protein. Here the sample spans some 370,000 distinct CDR3 sequences, over 12% being singletons. Input material: blood. The source is a man between 45 and 60 years old with Graves' ophthalmopathy.

The V call is TRBV12-3 or TRBV12-4, the J call TRBJ2-3, with 8 bases that match TRBD2. The CDR3 contains 12 residues. Trimming cost V 9 bases and J 4 bases; bases outside gene matches: 3. The CDR3 region is CASETSADTQYF. DNA of the CDR3: TGTGCCAGTGAGACTAGCGCAGATACGCAGTATTTT.

V and J are TRBV20-1 and TRBJ1-2; D remains ambiguous. CDR3 length: 11 residues. Trimming stripped 4 bases from V and 4 bases from J, with 7 bases between. Germline CDR1 DFQATT, CDR2 SNEGSKA (reference sequence). CDR3: CSATASYGYTF. The CDR3 nucleotides are TGCAGTGCTACAGCGTCCTATGGCTACACCTTC.

At least ten counts were recorded for this clonotype. This chain connects TRBV11-3 to TRBJ1-2; D is perhaps TRBD1 (5 bases). The germline gives CDR1 SGHNT, CDR2 YENEEA. V lost 2 bases and J 6 bases, leaving 16 bases between the germline ends. The CDR3 is 15 residues long. CDR3 DNA sequence: TGTGCCAGCAGCTTAAACAGGACAAGGGACGATGGCTACACCTTC. This translates into CASSLNRTRDDGYTF.